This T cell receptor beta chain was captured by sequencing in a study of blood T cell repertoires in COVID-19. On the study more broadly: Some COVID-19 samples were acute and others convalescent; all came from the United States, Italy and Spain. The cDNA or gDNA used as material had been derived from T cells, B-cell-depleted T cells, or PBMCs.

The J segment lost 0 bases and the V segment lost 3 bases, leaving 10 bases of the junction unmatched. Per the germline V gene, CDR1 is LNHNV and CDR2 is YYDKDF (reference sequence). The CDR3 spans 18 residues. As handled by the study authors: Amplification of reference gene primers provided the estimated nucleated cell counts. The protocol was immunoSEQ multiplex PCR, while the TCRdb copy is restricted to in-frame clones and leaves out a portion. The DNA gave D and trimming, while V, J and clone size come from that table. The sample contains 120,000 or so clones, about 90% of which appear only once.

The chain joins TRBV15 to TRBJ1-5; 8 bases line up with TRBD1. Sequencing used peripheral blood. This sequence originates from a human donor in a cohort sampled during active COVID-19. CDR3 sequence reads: CATSSAGPGGRSNQPQHF. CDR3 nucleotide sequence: TGTGCCACCAGCAGTGCCGGGCCAGGGGGCCGTAGCAATCAGCCCCAGCATTTT.